The clone carrying this T cell receptor (beta chain) was detected a few times. The record originates from a study of cytomegalovirus exposure and HLA in healthy donors. The PCR was carried out with 60 Vbeta primers and 13 Jbeta primers. Only in-frame clones appear in the TCRdb table, and some are missing; sequencing was by immunoSEQ multiplex PCR. Of approximately 170,000 clones in the sample, about 72% were seen once. V was pared by 5 bases and J by 4 bases, with 14 bases between. This CDR3 has 14 residues. Germline V CDR1 and CDR2: SNHLY, FYNNEI. The chain links TRBV2 to TRBJ1-2; D call uncertain. This clonotype was sampled from a girl aged 5 to 17 in good health and CMV-seronegative. The sequencing sample was made of PBMCs. CDR3 protein: CASSLTGEGYGYTF. CDR3 nucleotides: TGTGCCAGCAGTCTCACCGGGGAGGGCTATGGCTACACCTTC. The entire variable domain, with the rest obtained from reference TRBV2 and TRBJ1-2, is as follows: EPEVTQTPSHQVTQMGQEVILRCVPISNHLYFYWYRQILGQKVEFLVSFYNNEISEKSEIFDDQFSVERPDGSNFTLKIRSTKLEDSAMYFCASSLTGEGYGYTFGSGTRLTVV.